These T cell receptor beta chains were read from a single sample in a study of blood T cells in healthy people across ages. TCRdb called the 5' RACE reads again in MiXCR, with one record for every CDR3 protein. The sample comprises around 1,700,000 distinct CDR3 sequences, roughly 27% of which are singletons, and roughly 8% rests with the top ten. Sample: blood. The receptors were sampled from a woman aged 25-40 years in good health. The CDR3 runs from the conserved cysteine through the conserved F or W. A D gene is named only where the DNA matches it firmly. Where a row states a size, it is once, few, many or the class of an expanded clone; other rows omit it.

CDR3 DNA: TGTGCCATCAGTGAGTCGAGTGACACTGAAGCTTTCTTT
CDR3 protein: CAISESSDTEAFF
clone size: -
D gene: -
V gene: TRBV10-3
J gene: TRBJ1-1

CDR3 DNA: TGTGCCAGCAGTTACTCGGCGGGGGGGCGGGTTCAGTTCTTC
CDR3 protein: CASSYSAGGRVQFF
clone size: few
D gene: TRBD2
V gene: TRBV6-5
J gene: TRBJ2-1

CDR3 DNA: TGTGCCACCAGTGATTTTAGCGGGGACAGCTACAATGAGCAGTTCTTC
CDR3 protein: CATSDFSGDSYNEQFF
clone size: -
D gene: -
V gene: TRBV24-1
J gene: TRBJ2-1

CDR3 DNA: TGCAGTGCTAGATCCGGGACGTTGAGAGATGAGCAGTTCTTC
CDR3 protein: CSARSGTLRDEQFF
clone size: few
D gene: -
V gene: TRBV20-1
J gene: TRBJ2-1

CDR3 DNA: TGCAGTGCTTTGCGGGGACAAGCCCTCGGGGCCCAGCATTTT
CDR3 protein: CSALRGQALGAQHF
clone size: many
D gene: -
V gene: TRBV20-1
J gene: TRBJ1-5

CDR3 DNA: TGTGCCAGCAGCGTAGCTAATGGCAATGAAAAACTGTTTTTT
CDR3 protein: CASSVANGNEKLFF
clone size: -
D gene: -
V gene: TRBV9
J gene: TRBJ1-4

CDR3 DNA: TGCAGTGCTGGTCCGGGTTCCAGCTCCTACGAGCAGTACTTC
CDR3 protein: CSAGPGSSSYEQYF
clone size: -
D gene: -
V gene: TRBV20-1
J gene: TRBJ2-7

CDR3 DNA: TGTGCCAGCAGCCCCCCGGGGGTCGCTAATGAAAAACTGTTTTTT
CDR3 protein: CASSPPGVANEKLFF
clone size: -
D gene: -
V gene: TRBV7-2
J gene: TRBJ1-4

CDR3 DNA: TGCGCCAGCAGCCAAGATCGTTATGGAAAACTGTTTTTT
CDR3 protein: CASSQDRYGKLFF
clone size: few
D gene: -
V gene: TRBV4-3
J gene: TRBJ1-4

CDR3 DNA: TGTGCCAGCAGCGCCAACAGTCTTGGACAGGGCCAAGAGACCCAGTACTTC
CDR3 protein: CASSANSLGQGQETQYF
clone size: -
D gene: TRBD1
V gene: TRBV9
J gene: TRBJ2-5

CDR3 DNA: TGTGCCAGCAGTTTGTCTGACCCCCGGGGGGAGCAGTACTTC
CDR3 protein: CASSLSDPRGEQYF
clone size: many
D gene: -
V gene: TRBV12-3/TRBV12-4
J gene: TRBJ2-7

CDR3 DNA: TGCAGTGCTAGAATCCAGGGCACAGATACGCAGTATTTT
CDR3 protein: CSARIQGTDTQYF
clone size: -
D gene: -
V gene: TRBV20-1
J gene: TRBJ2-3

CDR3 DNA: TGTGCCAGCAGCTCGGAGACAGGGGCGGGGGTTACTGAAGCTTTCTTT
CDR3 protein: CASSSETGAGVTEAFF
clone size: -
D gene: TRBD1
V gene: TRBV12-3/TRBV12-4
J gene: TRBJ1-1

CDR3 DNA: TGTGCCACCGCGGCCCGGGAGACCCAGTACTTC
CDR3 protein: CATAARETQYF
clone size: -
D gene: -
V gene: TRBV12-3/TRBV12-4
J gene: TRBJ2-5

CDR3 DNA: TGTGCCAGCAGCTTGGCAACGACAGTCTACACAGATACGCAGTATTTT
CDR3 protein: CASSLATTVYTDTQYF
clone size: -
D gene: -
V gene: TRBV5-5
J gene: TRBJ2-3

CDR3 DNA: TGTGCCAGCAGTTACAGGGGCCGCCCAGCACAGGTATCCCACGAGCAGTACTTC
CDR3 protein: CASSYRGRPAQVSHEQYF
clone size: -
D gene: -
V gene: TRBV6-5
J gene: TRBJ2-7

CDR3 DNA: TGTGCCAGCAGCTGGGACAGGGGGCTTCTGTTCTTC
CDR3 protein: CASSWDRGLLFF
clone size: -
D gene: TRBD1
V gene: TRBV7-2
J gene: TRBJ2-1

CDR3 DNA: TGTGCCAGCAGTCCCAGGGTGATAGGTTCTAACTATGGCTACACCTTC
CDR3 protein: CASSPRVIGSNYGYTF
clone size: -
D gene: -
V gene: TRBV12-3/TRBV12-4
J gene: TRBJ1-2

CDR3 DNA: TGTGCCAGCAGTTACAATTCAGATAGCTATGGCTACACCTTC
CDR3 protein: CASSYNSDSYGYTF
clone size: few
D gene: -
V gene: TRBV6-5
J gene: TRBJ1-2

CDR3 DNA: TGCGCCAGCAGCCCCCAGGGACAGGGGTCCAATGAGCAGTTCTTC
CDR3 protein: CASSPQGQGSNEQFF
clone size: -
D gene: TRBD1
V gene: TRBV5-1
J gene: TRBJ2-1

CDR3 DNA: TGCAGCGTTGAAGGGACTAGCGATTACAATGAGCAGTTCTTC
CDR3 protein: CSVEGTSDYNEQFF
clone size: few
D gene: TRBD2
V gene: TRBV29-1
J gene: TRBJ2-1

CDR3 DNA: TGTGCCAGCAGCTTAGGACAGGGAGGCTATGGCTACACCTTC
CDR3 protein: CASSLGQGGYGYTF
clone size: many
D gene: TRBD1
V gene: TRBV7-9
J gene: TRBJ1-2

CDR3 DNA: TGTGCCAGCACGGGCGGGCTATCCTACAATGAGCAGTTCTTC
CDR3 protein: CASTGGLSYNEQFF
clone size: few
D gene: -
V gene: TRBV2
J gene: TRBJ2-1

CDR3 DNA: TGCAGCGTTGACCTCACCGGGGGTCCAGAGACCCAGTTCTTC
CDR3 protein: CSVDLTGGPETQFF
clone size: -
D gene: -
V gene: TRBV29-1
J gene: TRBJ2-1

CDR3 DNA: TGTGCCGGCAGCTCCCCAGGGTGGGGTAGCACAGATACGCAGTATTTT
CDR3 protein: CAGSSPGWGSTDTQYF
clone size: -
D gene: -
V gene: TRBV11-2
J gene: TRBJ2-3

CDR3 DNA: TGTGCCAGCTCACCAGCACAGGTCAACACCGGGGAGCTGTTTTTT
CDR3 protein: CASSPAQVNTGELFF
clone size: -
D gene: -
V gene: TRBV18
J gene: TRBJ2-2

CDR3 DNA: TGTGCCAGCAGTTACTCTCCGCGGACTAGTAACGAGCAGTACTTC
CDR3 protein: CASSYSPRTSNEQYF
clone size: many
D gene: TRBD2
V gene: TRBV6-2/TRBV6-3
J gene: TRBJ2-7

CDR3 DNA: TGCGCCAGCAGCCTGAGAACTAGCGGGGGTCTCTCCTACGAGCAGTACTTC
CDR3 protein: CASSLRTSGGLSYEQYF
clone size: many
D gene: TRBD2
V gene: TRBV5-1
J gene: TRBJ2-7

CDR3 DNA: TGTGCCAGACCGTTGACGGGGGACCTATCATTTAACTATGGCTACACCTTC
CDR3 protein: CARPLTGDLSFNYGYTF
clone size: few
D gene: -
V gene: TRBV19
J gene: TRBJ1-2

CDR3 DNA: TGCGCCAGCAGCTCTTCAGCCTTTGCGGGCTGGGGAGATACGCAGTATTTT
CDR3 protein: CASSSSAFAGWGDTQYF
clone size: -
D gene: -
V gene: TRBV5-1
J gene: TRBJ2-3

CDR3 DNA: TGTGCCAGCAGCCACATCGGGGGGGCCACAGATACGCAGTATTTT
CDR3 protein: CASSHIGGATDTQYF
clone size: -
D gene: TRBD2
V gene: TRBV7-3
J gene: TRBJ2-3

CDR3 DNA: TGTGCCAGCGGGAGGTTGTCCAGCACAGATACGCAGTATTTT
CDR3 protein: CASGRLSSTDTQYF
clone size: -
D gene: -
V gene: TRBV12-3/TRBV12-4
J gene: TRBJ2-3